This TCR beta chain was observed in a study of early T cells in non-severe SARS-CoV-2 infection. Study-level background: The study sequenced bulk RNA from unsorted whole blood, with chains unpaired.

V lost 4 bases, J lost 2 bases, and 14 bases lay in between. CDR3 length: 14 amino acids. CDR1 is GTSNPN, CDR2 SVGIG, per germline (reference sequence). This clonotype was detected ten times or more. TCRdb ran MiXCR on the 5' RACE reads and lists one entry per CDR3 protein. The sample carries some 77,000 distinct CDR3 sequences, more than 10% recorded once. The chain combines TRBV30 with TRBJ1-2, with D hard to call. The starting material was whole blood, obtained at baseline. The source of this sequence is an adult who was a healthcare worker with PCR-confirmed SARS-CoV-2 infection or an uninfected control (not recorded which). The donor label of this sample is uncertain. CDR3 sequence: CAWKNPGMNYGYTF. Here the CDR3 DNA reads TGTGCCTGGAAGAATCCCGGGATGAACTATGGCTACACCTTC. Full variable domain (outside the CDR3, taken from reference TRBV30 and TRBJ1-2): SQTIHQWPATLVQPVGSPLSLECTVEGTSNPNLYWYRQAAGRGLQLLFYSVGIGQISSEVPQNLSASRPQDRQFILSSKKLLLSDSGFYLCAWKNPGMNYGYTFGSGTRLTVV.